A single sample gave rise to the 15 T cell receptor beta chains below, sequenced in a study of blood T cells in healthy people across ages. Next came a second PCR, run for roughly 6 to 11 cycles, which used a sample-barcoded 5' primer along with a J-beta primer mix. TCRdb used MiXCR to reprocess the 5' RACE reads, holding one entry per CDR3 protein. Of roughly 1.5 million distinct CDR3 sequences in the sample, 40% to 45% were seen once. The sample comprised blood. The receptor source for this set is a young woman in good health.

This clonotype has more than one count but fewer than ten. CDR3 DNA sequence: TGTGCCAGCAGTTCGGGACAGAGCTCCTACAATGAGCAGTACTTC. It specifies CASSSGQSSYNEQYF. The genes are TRBV7-2 and TRBJ2-1, with 7 bases fitting TRBD1. The assigned J gene may be wrong: the sequence end matches TRBJ2-7 better. This CDR3 has 15 residues. Germline V CDR1 and CDR2: SGHTA, FQGNSA.

In this sample, this clonotype turned up a few times. The CDR3 loop reads CASSPLGGFEQFF. DNA for the CDR3: TGCGCCAGCAGCCCCCTTGGCGGGTTTGAGCAGTTCTTC. The chain carries TRBV5-1 and TRBJ2-1; tentative D call: TRBD2 (5 bases). This CDR3 is built from 13 residues. V was shortened by 4 bases and J by 9 bases, with 14 bases between the two germline ends. Germline V gene data show CDR1 as SGHRS and CDR2 as YFSETQ.

With regard to this clonotype: This CDR3 fails to terminate in the conserved phenylalanine or tryptophan, so it likely reflects a read error. The genes are TRBV6-2 or TRBV6-3 and TRBJ1-5, with a possible D match to TRBD1 (5 bases). The germline V gene encodes CDR1 MNHEY and CDR2 SVGEGT. Trimming removed 2 bases at V and 3 bases at J, with 8 bases between. CDR3 length: 14 amino acids. The CDR3 region has the DNA TGTGCCAGCAGTTACGTGACAGACAATCAGCCCCAGCATTTG. Protein sequence: CASSYVTDNQPQHL.

The V gene is TRBV27, the J gene TRBJ1-5, with D perhaps matching TRBD1 (6 bases). Germline loops: CDR1 MNHEY, CDR2 SMNVEV (reference sequence). Deletions cut 2 bases from V and 4 bases from J, with 18 bases between. The CDR3 spans 17 residues. CDR3 in DNA: TGTGCCAGCAGTTTAGGAGCCCCAGGGGCCACGAATCAGCCCCAGCATTTT. Translation: CASSLGAPGATNQPQHF.

The chain links TRBV20-1 to TRBJ2-1, with 9 bases lining up with TRBD2. CDR1 and CDR2 (germline): DFQATT, SNEGSKA (reference sequence). The CDR3 loop spans 13 amino acids. The V and J ends lost 3 bases and 8 bases, in that order; junction bases with no gene match: 5. CDR3 sequence: CSASGGGADEQFF. Here the CDR3 DNA reads TGCAGTGCTAGTGGCGGGGGGGCGGATGAGCAGTTCTTC.

This clonotype was observed a handful of times. The J gene is TRBJ2-7, the V gene TRBV13; D unclear. Germline V gives CDR1 PRHDT, CDR2 FYEKMQ (reference sequence). Trimming shortened V by 5 bases and J by 2 bases, and 10 bases separated the two germline ends. The CDR3 loop spans 13 amino acids. The CDR3 DNA reads TGTGCCAGCAGCACTGACCGTACCTACGAGCAGTACTTC. Amino acid sequence: CASSTDRTYEQYF.

With regard to this clonotype: This clone may be a read error of a much larger clone one base away. V usage is TRBV2 and J usage is TRBJ2-1, with 9 positions matching TRBD1. Trimming took 4 bases from V and 10 from J; bases not matched to a gene: 14. The germline V gene has CDR1 SNHLY and CDR2 FYNNEI. The CDR3 consists of 16 residues. Here the CDR3 reads CASSVPWTGAVYEQFF. The CDR3 DNA reads TGTGCCAGCAGTGTTCCCTGGACAGGGGCTGTCTACGAGCAGTTCTTC.

The chain has TRBV7-3 and TRBJ2-7; 7 positions agree with TRBD2. The trim removed 6 bases at V and 7 bases at J, leaving 15 bases unmatched. The CDR3 covers 15 residues. Germline V gene lookup returns CDR1 SGHTA and CDR2 FQGTGA. The CDR3 sequence is CASSRRLAQLGEQYF. The CDR3 DNA reads TGTGCCAGCAGTAGGCGACTAGCCCAGTTGGGTGAGCAGTACTTC.

There are a few counts of this clonotype. This may stem from a read error, because a much larger clone lies one nucleotide away. The V gene is TRBV15, the J gene TRBJ2-5; D is ambiguous. This CDR3 has 11 amino acids. Germline CDR1 is LNHNV and CDR2 is YYDKDF (reference sequence). CDR3 coding DNA: TGTGCCGCCAGCACCGGTTCGGCCCAGTACTTC. Translating it yields CAASTGSAQYF.

Only a few counts were recorded for this clonotype. CDR3 coding DNA: TGTGCCAGCAGTGGGGGAGGCGTAAGGGCTGAAGCTTTCTTT. Protein: CASSGGGVRAEAFF. This chain connects TRBV12-3 or TRBV12-4 to TRBJ1-1; weak D call: TRBD1 (5 bases). V was clipped by 5 bases and J by 6 bases, with 16 bases between them. CDR3 size: 14 residues.

This clonotype was detected only once. The V gene is TRBV7-9, the J gene TRBJ2-3; D unresolved. The CDR3 runs 13 residues. The V gene's germline CDR1 is SEHNR and CDR2 FQNEAQ (reference sequence). Trimming cost V 6 bases and J 0 bases, with 7 bases left between them. This chain's CDR3 is CASRLPSTDTQYF. The CDR3 bases are TGTGCCAGCAGGTTACCAAGCACAGATACGCAGTATTTT.

There are a few counts of this clonotype. DNA of the CDR3: TGTGCCAGCAGCTCCGATGCAGGTTCCGGGGATGAGCAGTTCTTC. Protein sequence: CASSSDAGSGDEQFF. The chain recombines TRBV7-2 with TRBJ2-1; D is perhaps TRBD2 (5 bases). V lost 4 bases, J lost 8 bases, and 18 bases lay in between. CDR3 size: 15 residues. Germline V CDR1 and CDR2: SGHTA, FQGNSA.

The sample holds a few counts of this clonotype. The chain uses TRBV6-6 and TRBJ1-2, with D hard to call. The CDR3 runs 14 residues. The ends were cut back, 5 bases at V and 4 bases at J, with 14 bases in the middle. Looked up from germline, CDR1 is MNHNY and CDR2 is SVGAGI (reference sequence). This CDR3 is CASSREGTAYGYTF. The CDR3 DNA is TGTGCCAGCAGTCGGGAGGGAACGGCCTATGGCTACACCTTC.

In this sample, this clonotype turned up a few times. The genes are TRBV20-1 and TRBJ2-3; maybe TRBD2 (5 bases). Germline V gives CDR1 DFQATT, CDR2 SNEGSKA (reference sequence). The CDR3 extends over 11 amino acids. Between the trimmed V and J ends, which lost 7 bases and 6 bases, there was a span of 11 bases. The DNA for the CDR3 is TGCAGTGTAGGAGAGGGTGATACGCAGTATTTT. It yields the protein CSVGEGDTQYF.

About this clonotype: One junction end does not reproduce the germline sequence, and a read error may be involved. V gene TRBV3-1 combines with J gene TRBJ1-2; D is unclear. The CDR3 contains 14 residues. Germline-derived CDR1 and CDR2 are LGHDT and YNNKEL (reference sequence). CDR3 in amino acids: CASSQEGYHYDYTF. As DNA, the CDR3 is TGTGCCAGCAGCCAGGAGGGATATCACTATGACTACACCTTC. The variable domain in full, completed from reference TRBV3-1 and TRBJ1-2, reads DTAVSQTPKYLVTQMGNDKSIKCEQNLGHDTMYWYKQDSKKFLKIMFSYNNKELIINETVPNRFSPKSPDKAHLNLHINSLELGDSAVYFCASSQEGYHYDYTFGSGTRLTVV.